This T cell receptor beta chain came from a study of T-cell reconstitution after alpha-beta-depleted transplantation in children. CDR1 and CDR2 (germline): SGHTA, FQGNSA. The CDR3 totals 16 residues. J was trimmed by 7 bases and V by 5 bases; bases with no gene match: 11. This clonotype was detected a few times. It was with unique molecular identifiers that the TCRbeta library was prepared. TCRdb re-analysed the PCR reads in MiXCR, keeping a single row per CDR3 protein. The sample shows some 590,000 distinct CDR3 sequences, roughly a tenth of them seen only once. The chain recombines TRBV7-2 with TRBJ2-1, with 10 bases that match TRBD2. This TCR was sampled from a human donor who donated a stem cell graft to a child with acute myeloid leukemia. Sequenced material: PBMCs from the stem cell graft donor, taken from the stem cell graft. The chain's CDR3 is CASSPQLAGVQNEQFF. As DNA, the CDR3 is TGTGCCAGCAGCCCCCAGCTAGCGGGAGTACAAAATGAGCAGTTCTTC.